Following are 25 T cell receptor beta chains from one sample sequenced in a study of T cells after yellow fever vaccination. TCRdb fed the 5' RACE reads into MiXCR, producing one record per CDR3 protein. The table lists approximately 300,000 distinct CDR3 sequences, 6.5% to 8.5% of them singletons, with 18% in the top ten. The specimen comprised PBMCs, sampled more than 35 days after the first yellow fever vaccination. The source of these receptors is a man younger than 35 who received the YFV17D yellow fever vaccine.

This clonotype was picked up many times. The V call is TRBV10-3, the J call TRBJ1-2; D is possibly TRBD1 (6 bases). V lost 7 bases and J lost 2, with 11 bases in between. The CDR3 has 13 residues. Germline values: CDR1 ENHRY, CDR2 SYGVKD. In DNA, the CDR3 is TGTGCCATCAAGAAACAGGGAAACTATGGCTACACCTTC. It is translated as CAIKKQGNYGYTF.

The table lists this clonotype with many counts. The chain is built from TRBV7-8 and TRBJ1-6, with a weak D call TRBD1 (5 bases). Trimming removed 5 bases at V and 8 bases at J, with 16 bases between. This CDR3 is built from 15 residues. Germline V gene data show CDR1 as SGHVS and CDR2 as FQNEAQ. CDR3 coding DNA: TGTGCCAGCAGCAGCTGGCGGGGCTACGATTCACCCCTCCACTTT. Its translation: CASSSWRGYDSPLHF.

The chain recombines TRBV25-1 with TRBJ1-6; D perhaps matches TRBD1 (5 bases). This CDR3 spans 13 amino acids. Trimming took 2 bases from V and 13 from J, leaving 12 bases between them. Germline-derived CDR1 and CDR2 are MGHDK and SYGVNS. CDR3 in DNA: TGTGCCAGCAGTGAAGGGGGAGCGGGGCCCCTCCACTTT. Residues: CASSEGGAGPLHF.

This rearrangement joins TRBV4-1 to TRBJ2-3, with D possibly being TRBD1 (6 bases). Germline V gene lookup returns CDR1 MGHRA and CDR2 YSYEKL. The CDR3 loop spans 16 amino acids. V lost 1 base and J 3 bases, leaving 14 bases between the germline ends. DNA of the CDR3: TGCGCCAGCAGCCAAGGCAGACAGAGGGGGACAGATACGCAGTATTTT. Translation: CASSQGRQRGTDTQYF.

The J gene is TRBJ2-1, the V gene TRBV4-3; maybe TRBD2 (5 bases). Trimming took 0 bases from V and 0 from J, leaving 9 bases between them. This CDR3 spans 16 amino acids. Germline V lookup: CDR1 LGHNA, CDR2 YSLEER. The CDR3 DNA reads TGCGCCAGCAGCCAAGATAACGGACTCTCCTACAATGAGCAGTTCTTC. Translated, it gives CASSQDNGLSYNEQFF.

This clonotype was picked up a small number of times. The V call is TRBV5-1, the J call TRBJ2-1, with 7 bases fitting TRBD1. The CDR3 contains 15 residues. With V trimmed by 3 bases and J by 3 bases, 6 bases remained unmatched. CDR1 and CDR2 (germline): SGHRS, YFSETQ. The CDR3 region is CASSWGQSGYNEQFF. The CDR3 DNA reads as TGCGCCAGCAGCTGGGGACAGTCCGGCTACAATGAGCAGTTCTTC.

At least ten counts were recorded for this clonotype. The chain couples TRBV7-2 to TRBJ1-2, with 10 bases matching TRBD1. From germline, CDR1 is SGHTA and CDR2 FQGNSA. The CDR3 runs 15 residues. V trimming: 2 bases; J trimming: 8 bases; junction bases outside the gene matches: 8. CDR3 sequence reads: CASSLSGGTGEGYTF. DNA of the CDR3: TGTGCCAGCAGCTTAAGCGGGGGGACAGGGGAAGGCTACACCTTC.

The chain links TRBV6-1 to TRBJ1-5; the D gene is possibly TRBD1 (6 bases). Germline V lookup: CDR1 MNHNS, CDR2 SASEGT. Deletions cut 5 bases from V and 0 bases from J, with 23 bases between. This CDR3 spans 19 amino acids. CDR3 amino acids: CASSRYGVRGTRSNQPQHF. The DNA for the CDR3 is TGTGCCAGCAGTCGTTATGGGGTCAGGGGTACCCGTAGCAATCAGCCCCAGCATTTT.

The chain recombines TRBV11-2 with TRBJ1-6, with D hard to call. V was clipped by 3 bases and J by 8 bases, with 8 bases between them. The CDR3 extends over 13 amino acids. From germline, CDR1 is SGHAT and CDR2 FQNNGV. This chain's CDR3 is CASSFVFDSPLHF. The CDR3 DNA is TGTGCCAGCAGCTTCGTTTTTGATTCACCCCTCCACTTT.

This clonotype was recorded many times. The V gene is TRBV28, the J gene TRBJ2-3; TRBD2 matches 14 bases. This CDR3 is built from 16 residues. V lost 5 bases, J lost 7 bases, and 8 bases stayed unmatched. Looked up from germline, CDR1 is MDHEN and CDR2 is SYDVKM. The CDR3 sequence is CASSMTSGGASNTQYF. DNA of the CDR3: TGTGCCAGCAGTATGACTAGCGGGGGGGCCTCGAATACGCAGTATTTT.

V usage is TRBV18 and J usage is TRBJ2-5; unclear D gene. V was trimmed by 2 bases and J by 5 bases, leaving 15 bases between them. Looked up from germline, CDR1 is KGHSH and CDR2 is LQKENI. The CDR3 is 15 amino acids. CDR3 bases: TGTGCCAGCTCACCATCACAGCCGTTCAGGGAGACCCAGTACTTC. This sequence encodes CASSPSQPFRETQYF.

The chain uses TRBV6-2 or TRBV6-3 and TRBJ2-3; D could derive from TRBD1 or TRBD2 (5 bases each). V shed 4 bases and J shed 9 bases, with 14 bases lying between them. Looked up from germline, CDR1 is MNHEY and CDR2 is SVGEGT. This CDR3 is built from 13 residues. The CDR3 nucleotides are TGTGCCAGCAGTTTCGCAGAAAGGGACACGCAGTATTTT. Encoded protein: CASSFAERDTQYF.

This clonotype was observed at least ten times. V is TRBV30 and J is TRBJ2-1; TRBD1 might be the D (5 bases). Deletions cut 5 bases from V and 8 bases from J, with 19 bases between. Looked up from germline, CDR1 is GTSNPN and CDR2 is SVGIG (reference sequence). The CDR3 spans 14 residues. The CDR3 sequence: CAWSGASLWDEQFF. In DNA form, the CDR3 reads TGTGCCTGGTCTGGGGCATCTCTATGGGATGAGCAGTTCTTC.

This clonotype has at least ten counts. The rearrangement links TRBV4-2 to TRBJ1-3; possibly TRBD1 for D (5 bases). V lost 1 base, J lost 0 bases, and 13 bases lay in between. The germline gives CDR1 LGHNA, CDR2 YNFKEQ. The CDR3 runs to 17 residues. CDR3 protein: CASSQVGQAFSGNTIYF. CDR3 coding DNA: TGTGCCAGCAGCCAAGTGGGGCAGGCGTTCTCTGGAAACACCATATATTTT.

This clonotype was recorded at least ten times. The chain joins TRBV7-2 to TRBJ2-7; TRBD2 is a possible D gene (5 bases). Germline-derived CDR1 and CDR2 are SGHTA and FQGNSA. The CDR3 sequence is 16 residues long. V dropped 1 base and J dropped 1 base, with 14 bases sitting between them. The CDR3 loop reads CASSLGEYIFSYEQYF. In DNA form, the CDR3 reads TGTGCCAGCAGCTTAGGGGAGTACATCTTTTCCTACGAGCAGTACTTC.

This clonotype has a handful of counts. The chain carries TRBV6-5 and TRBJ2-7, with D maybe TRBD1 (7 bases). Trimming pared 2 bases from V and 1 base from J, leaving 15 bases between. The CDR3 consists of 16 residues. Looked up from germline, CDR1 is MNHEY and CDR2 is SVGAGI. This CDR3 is CASSYGPGGNSYEQYF. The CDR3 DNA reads TGTGCCAGCAGTTACGGTCCAGGGGGGAATTCCTACGAGCAGTACTTC.

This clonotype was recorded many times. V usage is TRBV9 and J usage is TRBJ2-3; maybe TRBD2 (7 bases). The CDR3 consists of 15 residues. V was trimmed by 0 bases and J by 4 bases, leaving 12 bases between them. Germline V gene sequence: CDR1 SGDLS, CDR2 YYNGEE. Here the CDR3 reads CASSVDTGGADTQYF. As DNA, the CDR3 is TGTGCCAGCAGCGTAGACACGGGGGGCGCAGATACGCAGTATTTT.

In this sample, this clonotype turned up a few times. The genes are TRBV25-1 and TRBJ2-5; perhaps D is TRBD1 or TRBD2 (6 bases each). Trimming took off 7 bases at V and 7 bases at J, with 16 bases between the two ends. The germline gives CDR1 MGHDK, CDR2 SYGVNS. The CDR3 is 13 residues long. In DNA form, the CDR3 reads TGTGCCAGCAACTTCATCGGGGGCGGGACCCAGTACTTC. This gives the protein CASNFIGGGTQYF.

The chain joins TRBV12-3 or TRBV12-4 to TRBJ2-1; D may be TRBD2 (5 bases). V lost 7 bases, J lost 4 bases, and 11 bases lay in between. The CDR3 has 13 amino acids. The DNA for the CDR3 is TGTGCCAGCACTCGACCGGGGTACAATGAGCAGTTCTTC. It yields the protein CASTRPGYNEQFF.

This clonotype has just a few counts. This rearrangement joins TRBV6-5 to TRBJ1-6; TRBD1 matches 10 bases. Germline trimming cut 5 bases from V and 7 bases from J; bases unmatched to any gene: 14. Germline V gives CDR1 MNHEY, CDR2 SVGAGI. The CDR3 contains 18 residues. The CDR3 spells CASSPRDRGHFLNSPLHF. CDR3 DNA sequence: TGTGCCAGCAGTCCCCGGGACAGGGGCCACTTTTTGAATTCACCCCTCCACTTT.

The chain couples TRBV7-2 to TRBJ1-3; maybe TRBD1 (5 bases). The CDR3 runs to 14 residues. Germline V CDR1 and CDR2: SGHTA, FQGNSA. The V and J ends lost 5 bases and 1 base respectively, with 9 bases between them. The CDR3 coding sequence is TGTGCCAGCAGCAAGGGGATTTCTGGAAACACCATATATTTT. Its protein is CASSKGISGNTIYF. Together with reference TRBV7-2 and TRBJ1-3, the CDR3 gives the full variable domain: GAGVSQSPSNKVTEKGKDVELRCDPISGHTALYWYRQSLGQGLEFLIYFQGNSAPDKSGLPSDRFSAERTGGSVSTLTIQRTQQEDSAVYLCASSKGISGNTIYFGEGSWLTVV.

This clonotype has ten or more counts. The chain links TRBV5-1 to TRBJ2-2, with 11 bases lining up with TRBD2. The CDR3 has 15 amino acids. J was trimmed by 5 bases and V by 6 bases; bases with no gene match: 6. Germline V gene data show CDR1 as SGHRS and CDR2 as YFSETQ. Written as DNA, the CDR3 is TGCGCCAGCACCTCACTAGCGGGGGAAACCGGGGAGCTGTTTTTT. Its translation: CASTSLAGETGELFF.

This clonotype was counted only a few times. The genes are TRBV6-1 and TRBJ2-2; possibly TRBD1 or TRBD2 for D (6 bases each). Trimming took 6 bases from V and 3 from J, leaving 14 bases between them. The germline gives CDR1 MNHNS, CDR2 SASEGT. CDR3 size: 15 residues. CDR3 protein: CASRTRGLDTGELFF. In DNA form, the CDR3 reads TGTGCCAGCAGGACACGGGGGCTGGACACCGGGGAGCTGTTTTTT.

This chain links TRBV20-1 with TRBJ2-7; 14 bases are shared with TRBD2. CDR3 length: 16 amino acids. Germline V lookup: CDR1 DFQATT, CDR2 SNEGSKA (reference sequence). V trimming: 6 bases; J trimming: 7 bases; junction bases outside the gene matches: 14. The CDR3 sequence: CSAADWGLAGEEEQYF. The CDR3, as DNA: TGCAGTGCCGCGGATTGGGGACTAGCGGGGGAAGAGGAGCAGTACTTC.

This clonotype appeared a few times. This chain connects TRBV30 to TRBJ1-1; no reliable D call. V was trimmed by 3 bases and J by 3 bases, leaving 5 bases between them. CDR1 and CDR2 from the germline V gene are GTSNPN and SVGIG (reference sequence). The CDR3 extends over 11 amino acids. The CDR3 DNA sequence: TGTGCCTGGAGGTGGTACACTGAAGCTTTCTTT. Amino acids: CAWRWYTEAFF.